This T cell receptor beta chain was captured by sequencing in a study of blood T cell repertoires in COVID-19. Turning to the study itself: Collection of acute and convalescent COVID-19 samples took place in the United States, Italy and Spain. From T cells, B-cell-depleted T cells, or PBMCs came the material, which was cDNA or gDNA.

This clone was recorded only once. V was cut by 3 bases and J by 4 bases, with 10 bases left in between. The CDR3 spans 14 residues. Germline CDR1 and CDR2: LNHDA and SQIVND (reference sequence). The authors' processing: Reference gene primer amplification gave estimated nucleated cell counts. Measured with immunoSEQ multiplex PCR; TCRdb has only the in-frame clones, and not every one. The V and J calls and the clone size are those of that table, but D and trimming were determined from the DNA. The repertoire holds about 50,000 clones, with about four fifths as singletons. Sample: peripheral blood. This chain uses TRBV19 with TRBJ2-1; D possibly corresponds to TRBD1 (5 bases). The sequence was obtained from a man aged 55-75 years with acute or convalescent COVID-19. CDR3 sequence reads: CASSIQGRYNEQFF. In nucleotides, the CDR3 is TGTGCCAGTAGTATCCAGGGCCGATACAATGAGCAGTTCTTC.